This T cell receptor beta chain emerged from a study of blood T cells in healthy people across ages. Alongside a J-beta primer mix, a sample-barcoded 5' primer served in a second PCR lasting about 7 to 11 cycles. TCRdb re-analysed the 5' RACE reads in MiXCR, keeping a single row per CDR3 protein. The sample has about 1.8 million distinct CDR3 sequences, approximately 50% seen once. The V end was cut by 3 bases, the J end by 5 bases, with 8 bases between. The CDR3 length is 13 residues. Broader study findings: There were more naive CD4+ cells and higher diversity in long-lived donors than in aged donors. It was held that the diversity estimates obtained from one million T cells were underestimates.

In regard to this clonotype: Its target is unknown.

All donors came from Russia, were Caucasian and healthy, and spanned ages roughly 6 to 95. Per sample, at least 5.5 micrograms of total RNA were extracted. The rearrangement uses TRBV12-3 or TRBV12-4 and TRBJ1-5; unclear D gene. Input material: blood. This receptor was identified in a woman between 40 and 55 years old in good health. This CDR3 reads CASSFSHDQPQHF. The CDR3 DNA reads as TGTGCCAGCAGTTTCAGCCATGATCAGCCCCAGCATTTT.